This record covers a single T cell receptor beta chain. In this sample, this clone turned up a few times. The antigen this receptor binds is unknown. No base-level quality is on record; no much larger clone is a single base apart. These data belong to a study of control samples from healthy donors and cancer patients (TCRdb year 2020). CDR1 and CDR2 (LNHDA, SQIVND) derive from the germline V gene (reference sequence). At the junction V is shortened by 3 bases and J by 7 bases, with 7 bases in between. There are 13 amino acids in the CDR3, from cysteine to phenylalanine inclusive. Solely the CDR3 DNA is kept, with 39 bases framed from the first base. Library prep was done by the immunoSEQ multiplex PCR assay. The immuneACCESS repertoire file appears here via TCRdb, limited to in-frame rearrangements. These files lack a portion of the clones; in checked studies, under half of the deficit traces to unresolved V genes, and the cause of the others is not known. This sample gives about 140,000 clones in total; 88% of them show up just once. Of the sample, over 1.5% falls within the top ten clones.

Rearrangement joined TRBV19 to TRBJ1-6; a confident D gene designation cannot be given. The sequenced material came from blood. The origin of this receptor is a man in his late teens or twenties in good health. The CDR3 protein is CASSMDGNSPLHF. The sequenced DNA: TGTGCCAGTAGTATGGATGGGAATTCACCCCTCCACTTT.